The 8 T cell receptor beta chains below come from one sample, sequenced in a study of blood T cell repertoires in COVID-19. Repertoires were generated with immunoSEQ multiplex PCR, while TCRdb's copy carries only in-frame clones and drops some. The sample holds 100,000 to 150,000 clones, around four fifths seen once. Sequenced: peripheral blood. Receptors were obtained from a man in his sixties with acute or convalescent COVID-19.

This clone has a handful of counts. This chain connects TRBV4-1 to TRBJ2-5, with TRBD1 matching over 9 bases. The CDR3 totals 14 residues. V was pared by 5 bases and J by 4 bases, with 5 bases of the junction left unmatched. Germline CDR1 MGHRA, CDR2 YSYEKL. The CDR3 region has the DNA TGCGCCAGCAGCTTAGGACAGGGGAGAGAGACCCAGTACTTC. Amino acids: CASSLGQGRETQYF.

The chain recombines TRBV9 with TRBJ1-5, with D perhaps matching TRBD1 (6 bases). There are 13 residues in the CDR3. V lost 7 bases, J lost 5 bases, and 13 bases lay in between. CDR1 is SGDLS, CDR2 YYNGEE, per germline. CDR3: CASWGHLHQPQHF. The CDR3 DNA is TGTGCCAGCTGGGGACACCTCCATCAGCCCCAGCATTTT. The variable domain in full, with the rest retrieved from reference TRBV9 and TRBJ1-5, is DSGVTQTPKHLITATGQRVTLRCSPRSGDLSVYWYQQSLDQGLQFLIQYYNGEERAKGNILERFSAQQFPDLHSELNLSSLELGDSALYFCASWGHLHQPQHFGDGTRLSIL.

V and J are TRBV2 and TRBJ1-4; D not certain. The V end lost 7 bases, the J end lost 2 bases, and 11 bases lay between the germline ends. Germline V gene lookup returns CDR1 SNHLY and CDR2 FYNNEI. CDR3 size: 14 residues. DNA for the CDR3: TGTGCCAGCAACTGGTATCGGACTAATGAAAAACTGTTTTTT. Its translation: CASNWYRTNEKLFF.

The chain is built from TRBV4-1 and TRBJ1-3; possible D gene TRBD1, 5 bases. Trimming pared 4 bases from V and 4 bases from J, leaving 23 bases between. CDR1 is MGHRA, CDR2 YSYEKL, per germline. The CDR3 consists of 18 residues. The CDR3 is CASSPGTVTREVGNTIYF. The CDR3 DNA sequence: TGCGCCAGCAGCCCCGGGACGGTGACGAGGGAGGTCGGAAACACCATATATTTT.

This clone was counted between two and nine times. The V and J genes are TRBV25-1 and TRBJ1-4; 8 nucleotides line up with TRBD1. The CDR3 is 15 residues long. Germline V gives CDR1 MGHDK, CDR2 SYGVNS. J lost 5 bases, V lost 5 bases, and 7 bases had no gene match. CDR3 DNA sequence: TGTGCCAGCAGTCCTCACAGGGGGGGGAATGAAAAACTGTTTTTT. It translates to CASSPHRGGNEKLFF.

V usage is TRBV9 and J usage is TRBJ2-3; 7 nucleotides agree with TRBD2. CDR3 length: 14 amino acids. The ends lost 4 bases at V and 4 bases at J; junction bases unmatched: 6. Germline V lookup: CDR1 SGDLS, CDR2 YYNGEE. CDR3 sequence (DNA): TGTGCCAGCAGCCTCGGGGGGAGGGCAGATACGCAGTATTTT. Its translation: CASSLGGRADTQYF.

To note about this clone: One junction end disagrees with the germline gene, perhaps due to a read error. The V call is TRBV11-1, the J call TRBJ2-3; 9 bases are shared with TRBD2. The CDR3 loop spans 13 amino acids. In germline, CDR1 is SGHAT, CDR2 FQDESV (reference sequence). This CDR3 reads CASSQAGLAGSVF. The CDR3, as DNA: TGTGCCAGCAGCCAAGCCGGGCTAGCGGGATCCGTTTTC.

The chain links TRBV7-6 to TRBJ2-3; 7 nucleotides line up with TRBD2. The CDR3 has 14 amino acids. J was trimmed by 4 bases and V by 3 bases; bases with no gene match: 4. Germline-derived CDR1 and CDR2 are SGHVS and FNYEAQ. CDR3 coding DNA: TGTGCCAGCAGCTTGGGGGGGGGAGCAGATACGCAGTATTTT. Translation: CASSLGGGADTQYF.